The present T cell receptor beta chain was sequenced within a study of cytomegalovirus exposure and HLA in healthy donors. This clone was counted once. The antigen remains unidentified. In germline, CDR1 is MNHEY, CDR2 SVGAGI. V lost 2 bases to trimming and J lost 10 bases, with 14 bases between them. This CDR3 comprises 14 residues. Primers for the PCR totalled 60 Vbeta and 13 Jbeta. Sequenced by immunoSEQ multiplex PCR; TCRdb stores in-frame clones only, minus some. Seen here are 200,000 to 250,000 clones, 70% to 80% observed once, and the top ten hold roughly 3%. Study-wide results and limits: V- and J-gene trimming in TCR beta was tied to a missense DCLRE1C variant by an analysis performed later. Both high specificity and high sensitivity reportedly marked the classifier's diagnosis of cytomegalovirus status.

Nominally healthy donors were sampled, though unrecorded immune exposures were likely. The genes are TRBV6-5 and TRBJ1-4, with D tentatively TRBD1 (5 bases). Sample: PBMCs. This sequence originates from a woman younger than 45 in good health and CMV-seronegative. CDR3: CASSYSRVIGKLFF. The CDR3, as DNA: TGTGCCAGCAGTTACAGCAGGGTTATTGGAAAACTGTTTTTT.